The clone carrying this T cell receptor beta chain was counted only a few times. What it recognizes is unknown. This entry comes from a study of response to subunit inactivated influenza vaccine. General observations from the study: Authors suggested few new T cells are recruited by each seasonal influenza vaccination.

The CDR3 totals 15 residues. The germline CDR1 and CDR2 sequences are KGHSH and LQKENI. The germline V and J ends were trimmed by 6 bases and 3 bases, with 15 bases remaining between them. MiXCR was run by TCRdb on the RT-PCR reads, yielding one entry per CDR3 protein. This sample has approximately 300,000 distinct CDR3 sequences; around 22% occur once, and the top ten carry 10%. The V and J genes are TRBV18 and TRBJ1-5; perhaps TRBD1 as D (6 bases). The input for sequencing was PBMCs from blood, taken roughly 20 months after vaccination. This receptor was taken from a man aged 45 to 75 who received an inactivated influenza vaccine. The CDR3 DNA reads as TGTGCCAGCTCCCCCCGAGGACAGAACAATCAGCCCCAGCATTTT. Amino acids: CASSPRGQNNQPQHF.